One and the same sample provided the 26 T cell receptor beta chains below, sequenced in a study of metastatic and nonmetastatic thyroid tumors. No patient had received any treatment before thyroid surgery. With MiXCR, TCRdb reprocessed the PCR reads. The sample holds fewer than 40,000 clones; approximately 31% are singletons and the top ten take 16%. The specimen sequenced was tumor tissue. Receptors were obtained from a female donor with papillary thyroid cancer or a benign thyroid nodule (not recorded which). Some clones in this sample may be carry-over from other donors' samples.

This clone was counted between two and nine times. The rearrangement joins TRBV24-1 to TRBJ2-3; 7 bases agree with TRBD1. The CDR3 runs 15 residues. J lost 4 bases, V lost 3 bases, and 6 bases had no gene match. Germline V lookup: CDR1 KGHDR, CDR2 SFDVKD. The CDR3 protein is CATSDPGTVADTQYF. CDR3 in DNA: TGTGCCACCAGTGATCCCGGGACAGTGGCAGATACGCAGTATTTT.

On this clone: The conserved phenylalanine or tryptophan is not found at the CDR3 terminus, so this likely reflects a read error. V usage is TRBV5-1 and J usage is TRBJ2-7; D gene unclear. Trimming cost V 1 base and J 3 bases, with 8 bases left between them. Germline-derived CDR1 and CDR2 are SGHRS and YFSETQ. The CDR3 totals 13 residues. The CDR3: CASSLHPSYEQYL. The CDR3 region has the DNA TGCGCCAGCAGCTTGCACCCCAGCTACGAGCAGTACCTC.

This sequence joins TRBV7-3 and TRBJ2-6; possible D gene TRBD2, 5 bases. This CDR3 comprises 14 residues. The V gene's germline CDR1 is SGHTA and CDR2 FQGTGA. Trimming stripped 5 bases from V and 2 bases from J, with 7 bases between. The DNA of the CDR3 is TGTGCCAGCAGCCGGGGAGCTGGGGCCAACGTCCTGACTTTC. This codes for CASSRGAGANVLTF. Combining the CDR3 with reference TRBV7-3 and TRBJ2-6 gives the whole variable domain GAGVSQTPSNKVTEKGKYVELRCDPISGHTALYWYRQSLGQGPEFLIYFQGTGAADDSGLPNDRFFAVRPEGSVSTLKIQRTERGDSAVYLCASSRGAGANVLTFGAGSRLTVL.

The gene calls are TRBV4-1 and TRBJ2-5, with 15 bases matching TRBD2. Germline trimming cut 4 bases from V and 4 bases from J; bases unmatched to any gene: 13. There are 19 residues in the CDR3. Germline assignment: CDR1 MGHRA and CDR2 YSYEKL. The DNA of the CDR3 is TGCGCCAGCAGCCTAACCGGACTAGCGGGGGGGGCGACCCCAGAGACCCAGTACTTC. This encodes CASSLTGLAGGATPETQYF.

This clone occurred a few times. V gene TRBV12-3 or TRBV12-4 combines with J gene TRBJ2-1; possibly TRBD2 for D (6 bases). The CDR3 spans 14 residues. V was pared by 6 bases and J by 10 bases, with 19 bases between. CDR3 sequence reads: CASRVGAGSGEQFF. The CDR3 DNA reads TGTGCCAGCAGAGTAGGGGCGGGAAGTGGGGAGCAGTTCTTC.

The gene calls are TRBV20-1 and TRBJ2-7; D is unresolved. The CDR3 contains 12 residues. The V end lost 0 bases, the J end lost 4 bases, and 7 bases lay between the germline ends. Germline V CDR1 and CDR2: DFQATT, SNEGSKA (reference sequence). This CDR3 is CSARDMGYEQYF. CDR3 nucleotide sequence: TGCAGTGCTAGAGATATGGGATACGAGCAGTACTTC.

The genes are TRBV20-1 and TRBJ1-2; 7 bases are a match to TRBD1. The CDR3 runs 14 residues. CDR1 is DFQATT and CDR2 is SNEGSKA in the germline V gene (reference sequence). V shed 0 bases, J shed 5 bases, and the junction held 6 bases outside the gene matches. CDR3 loop: CSARDTGTVYGYTF. CDR3 coding DNA: TGCAGTGCTAGAGATACTGGGACAGTTTATGGCTACACCTTC.

This clone was seen only a few times. The chain is built from TRBV6-1 and TRBJ1-6; D gene unclear. CDR3 length: 13 amino acids. V was pared by 6 bases and J by 8 bases, with 11 bases between. CDR1 is MNHNS and CDR2 is SASEGT in the germline V gene. Written as DNA, the CDR3 is TGTGCCAGCAGGGAGAGTATTGATTCACCCCTCCACTTT. Translation: CASRESIDSPLHF.

The chain carries TRBV6-1 and TRBJ1-1, with 7 nucleotides matching TRBD1. Trimming removed 6 bases from V and 3 bases from J; junction bases left unmatched: 7. From germline, CDR1 is MNHNS and CDR2 SASEGT. The CDR3 extends over 14 amino acids. The DNA of the CDR3 is TGTGCCAGCAGGGGGACAGTAGCTGACACTGAAGCTTTCTTT. Protein sequence: CASRGTVADTEAFF.

The J gene is TRBJ2-1, the V gene TRBV11-2; 8 bases map to TRBD2. The CDR3 runs to 14 residues. Trimming at V came to 5 bases and at J to 6 bases, leaving 6 bases not matched to a gene. The germline V gene encodes CDR1 SGHAT and CDR2 FQNNGV. In DNA form, the CDR3 reads TGTGCCAGCAGCGGGACTAGAGTTACCAATGAGCAGTTCTTC. Protein: CASSGTRVTNEQFF.

This clone showed up just a few times. V usage is TRBV6-1 and J usage is TRBJ2-7; TRBD1 matches 9 bases. Germline values: CDR1 MNHNS, CDR2 SASEGT. The CDR3 spans 14 residues. Trimming removed 5 bases from V and 4 bases from J; junction bases left unmatched: 6. For the CDR3, the DNA is TGTGCCAGCAGTACAGGTGACAGGGGGTACGAGCAGTACTTC. It encodes CASSTGDRGYEQYF.

This clone was detected only a few times. The rearrangement joins TRBV6-5 to TRBJ2-1; maybe TRBD1 (5 bases). Germline V CDR1 and CDR2: MNHEY, SVGAGI. This CDR3 comprises 16 residues. V lost 3 bases and J 5 bases, leaving 17 bases between the germline ends. CDR3 in DNA: TGTGCCAGCAGTTATCTGTCCAGGGTAGTCCACAATGAGCAGTTCTTC. This sequence encodes CASSYLSRVVHNEQFF.

This clone was recorded a few times. The gene calls are TRBV12-3 or TRBV12-4 and TRBJ1-1, with 9 bases identical to TRBD1. V dropped 6 bases and J dropped 0; count of bases not matched to a gene: 2. This CDR3 is 14 amino acids long. The CDR3 nucleotides are TGTGCCAGCAGGCGGGACAGGGTGAACACTGAAGCTTTCTTT. Its translation: CASRRDRVNTEAFF.

This clone was observed a handful of times. It is likely a read error, because the conserved phenylalanine at the end of the CDR3 is missing. This rearrangement joins TRBV6-1 to TRBJ2-7, with D unresolved. There are 11 residues in the CDR3. Germline V lookup: CDR1 MNHNS, CDR2 SASEGT. Trimming removed 5 bases at V and 7 bases at J, with 9 bases between. CDR3 in amino acids: CASSRKAEQYL. The CDR3, as DNA: TGTGCCAGCAGTAGAAAGGCGGAGCAGTACCTC.

This clone appeared a single time. CDR3 amino acids: CASSFGSVGLYGYTF. CDR3 nucleotides: TGTGCCAGCAGCTTTGGGTCAGTAGGGCTATATGGCTACACCTTC. The genes are TRBV7-4 and TRBJ1-2; D is undetermined. Germline V lookup: CDR1 SGHVT, CDR2 SQSDAQ. Trimming shortened V by 3 bases and J by 5 bases, and 16 bases separated the two germline ends. The CDR3 contains 15 residues.

The chain links TRBV9 to TRBJ2-4; D ambiguous. Per the germline V gene, CDR1 is SGDLS and CDR2 is YYNGEE. CDR3 length: 15 amino acids. Trimming cost V 2 bases and J 6 bases, with 15 bases left between them. The CDR3: CASSVSWQPRNIQYF. In DNA form, the CDR3 reads TGTGCCAGCAGCGTTAGTTGGCAGCCGAGAAACATTCAGTACTTC.

The gene calls are TRBV6-1 and TRBJ1-1, with 7 bases identical to TRBD1. The V segment lost 8 bases and the J segment 13 bases; nucleotides outside the gene matches: 16. The CDR3 is 13 residues long. Germline V gene data show CDR1 as MNHNS and CDR2 as SASEGT. CDR3 loop: CASGGLRQGIDFF. The CDR3 DNA is TGTGCCAGCGGAGGTTTGAGACAGGGAATCGATTTCTTT.

This sequence joins TRBV19 and TRBJ2-7; TRBD2 aligns across 10 bases. The CDR3 length is 15 residues. The germline V gene has CDR1 LNHDA and CDR2 SQIVND (reference sequence). V lost 9 bases and J lost 4; bases outside the gene matches: 12. CDR3 region: CASSSGSRRSYEQYF. In DNA form, the CDR3 reads TGTGCCAGCTCTAGCGGGAGCAGAAGGTCGTACGAGCAGTACTTC.

V and J are TRBV5-5 and TRBJ1-6; D is perhaps TRBD1 (6 bases). V was shortened by 4 bases and J by 3 bases, with 11 bases between the two germline ends. The germline V gene encodes CDR1 SGHKS and CDR2 YYEKEE (reference sequence). The CDR3 consists of 15 residues. For the CDR3, the DNA is TGTGCCAGCAGCGCCACACAGGGCTATAATTCACCCCTCCACTTT. Translating it yields CASSATQGYNSPLHF. The whole variable domain, filled in from reference TRBV5-5 and TRBJ1-6, reads DAGVTQSPTHLIKTRGQQVTLRCSPISGHKSVSWYQQVLGQGPQFIFQYYEKEERGRGNFPDRFSARQFPNYSSELNVNALLLGDSALYLCASSATQGYNSPLHFGNGTRLTVT.

Points on this clone: The same CDR3 also results from other DNA sequences found in this sample. The chain links TRBV20-1 to TRBJ1-1; no clear D. The CDR3 covers 12 residues. V was trimmed by 0 bases and J by 1 base, leaving 3 bases between them. Germline V lookup: CDR1 DFQATT, CDR2 SNEGSKA (reference sequence). CDR3 in DNA: TGCAGTGCTAGAGATGGGAACACTGAAGCTTTCTTT. Its protein is CSARDGNTEAFF.

The chain uses TRBV11-2 and TRBJ2-3, with D perhaps TRBD1 or TRBD2 (5 bases each). V was pared by 2 bases and J by 2 bases, with 14 bases between. Germline V CDR1 and CDR2: SGHAT, FQNNGV. The CDR3 is 16 residues long. CDR3 bases: TGTGCCAGCAGCTTAAGACGGGGACCAAACACAGATACGCAGTATTTT. Translated, it gives CASSLRRGPNTDTQYF.

This clone showed up just a few times. This chain uses TRBV24-1 with TRBJ2-3, with 13 nucleotides matching TRBD2. CDR3 length equals 15 residues. V shed 9 bases, J shed 0 bases, and the junction held 2 bases outside the gene matches. CDR1 is KGHDR and CDR2 is SFDVKD in the germline V gene. CDR3 sequence (DNA): TGTGCCACCGGACTAGCGGGAGCTAGCACAGATACGCAGTATTTT. Protein: CATGLAGASTDTQYF.

The table lists this clone with a few counts. The chain is built from TRBV27 and TRBJ2-1; 7 bases match TRBD2. The CDR3 spans 16 residues. Germline assignment: CDR1 MNHEY and CDR2 SMNVEV (reference sequence). V was clipped by 5 bases and J by 3 bases; unmatched bases: 10. CDR3 nucleotides: TGTGCCAGCAGTACCTTGGGAGGGAGAGGCTACAATGAGCAGTTCTTC. It yields the protein CASSTLGGRGYNEQFF.

CDR3 nucleotide sequence: TGCGCCAGCAGCCAAGCGGGACAGGGGGCGCGCGAGCAGTACTTC. It codes for CASSQAGQGAREQYF. The J gene is TRBJ2-7, the V gene TRBV4-1; 12 bases match TRBD1. The CDR3 length is 15 residues. Trimming took 1 base from V and 6 from J; bases not matched to a gene: 4. Germline assignment: CDR1 MGHRA and CDR2 YSYEKL.

The rearrangement joins TRBV20-1 to TRBJ1-2; D remains ambiguous. The CDR3 covers 13 residues. From germline, CDR1 is DFQATT and CDR2 SNEGSKA (reference sequence). V shed 3 bases and J shed 4 bases, with 12 bases lying between them. This CDR3 reads CSASTSSSYGYTF. The DNA of the CDR3 is TGCAGTGCTAGCACATCATCATCCTATGGCTACACCTTC.

V usage is TRBV19 and J usage is TRBJ2-5; 12 bases are a match to TRBD2. The germline gives CDR1 LNHDA, CDR2 SQIVND (reference sequence). Trimming took 8 bases from V and 5 from J; bases not matched to a gene: 6. CDR3 length: 14 residues. CDR3 nucleotide sequence: TGTGCCAGTCCTCTAGCGGGGGGGCGGGAGACCCAGTACTTC. This encodes CASPLAGGRETQYF.